The source of this T cell receptor beta chain is a study of blood T cell repertoires in COVID-19. About the research overall: There were acute and convalescent COVID-19 samples, and they came from the United States, Italy and Spain. Sources were T cells, B-cell-depleted T cells, or PBMCs; the material itself was cDNA or gDNA.

The table came from immunoSEQ multiplex PCR; TCRdb's copy has only in-frame clones and leaves some out. This table holds about 180,000 clones, roughly 85% found once. V dropped 6 bases and J dropped 4 bases, with 15 bases sitting between them. This CDR3 is built from 14 residues. Looked up from germline, CDR1 is SEHNR and CDR2 is FQNEAQ (reference sequence). This TCR was sampled from a man in his fifties or sixties with acute or convalescent COVID-19. The chain links TRBV7-9 to TRBJ2-5, with D maybe TRBD2 (6 bases). Sequenced material: peripheral blood. The CDR3 loop is CASRPGGKGETQYF. The CDR3 DNA reads as TGTGCCAGCAGGCCAGGAGGGAAGGGAGAGACCCAGTACTTC.